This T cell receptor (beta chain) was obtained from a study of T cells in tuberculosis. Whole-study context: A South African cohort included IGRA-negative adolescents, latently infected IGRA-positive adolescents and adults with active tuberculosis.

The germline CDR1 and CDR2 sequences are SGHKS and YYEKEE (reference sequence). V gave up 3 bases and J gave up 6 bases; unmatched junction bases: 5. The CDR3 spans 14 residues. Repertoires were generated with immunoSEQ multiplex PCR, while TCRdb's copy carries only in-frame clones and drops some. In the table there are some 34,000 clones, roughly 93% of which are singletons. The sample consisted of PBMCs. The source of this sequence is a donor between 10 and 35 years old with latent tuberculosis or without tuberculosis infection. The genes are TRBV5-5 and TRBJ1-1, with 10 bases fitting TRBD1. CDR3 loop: CASSSGTGVPEAFF. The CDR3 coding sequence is TGTGCCAGCAGCTCAGGGACAGGGGTCCCTGAAGCTTTCTTT.